Listed here are 7 T cell receptor beta chains from one sample, sequenced in a study of PD-1 blockade in classical Hodgkin lymphoma. Specified time point: cycle 4 day 1 (C4D1), after about 6 weeks of nivolumab. Every patient experienced relapse after autologous stem cell transplantation, and brentuximab vedotin exposure varied. Clones were read by immunoSEQ multiplex PCR, and TCRdb kept only the in-frame ones, dropping some. The table records 50,000 or so clones, around nine tenths of them present only once. Sequenced here: peripheral blood mononuclear cells (PBMCs), sampled before the fourth cycle of nivolumab. The receptors stem from a human donor with classical Hodgkin lymphoma.

V usage is TRBV4-1 and J usage is TRBJ1-1; no clear D gene. The germline gives CDR1 MGHRA, CDR2 YSYEKL. V lost 1 base and J lost 4, with 13 bases in between. The CDR3 spans 15 residues. The CDR3 DNA reads as TGCGCCAGCAGCCAAGTGTCGCGTTCGATCACTGAAGCTTTCTTT. Amino acid sequence: CASSQVSRSITEAFF.

V gene TRBV6-5 combines with J gene TRBJ1-1; D is unresolved. The germline V gene has CDR1 MNHEY and CDR2 SVGAGI. This CDR3 contains 14 residues. Trimming shortened V by 10 bases and J by 3 bases, and 18 bases separated the two germline ends. The CDR3 coding sequence is TGTGCCACCACGGTGGACGGCCGCGACACTGAAGCTTTCTTT. It is translated as CATTVDGRDTEAFF.

V is TRBV27 and J is TRBJ2-7; TRBD1 agrees at 8 bases. CDR1 is MNHEY and CDR2 is SMNVEV in the germline V gene (reference sequence). The CDR3 runs 17 residues. The V gene end was trimmed by 1 base and the J gene end by 4 bases; junction bases not matched to a gene: 12. The CDR3 DNA follows: TGTGCCAGCAGTTTATATTCCCCCACAGGGGGTTTATACGAGCAGTACTTC. This codes for CASSLYSPTGGLYEQYF.

The genes are TRBV7-2 and TRBJ2-7, with D possibly being TRBD1 or TRBD2 (5 bases each). The CDR3 runs to 14 residues. The germline V and J ends were trimmed by 4 bases and 1 base, with 11 bases remaining between them. Germline V gene sequence: CDR1 SGHTA, CDR2 FQGNSA. The CDR3 region has the DNA TGTGCCAGCAGCTCCGGGACGCCTTCCTACGAGCAGTACTTC. The encoded protein is CASSSGTPSYEQYF.

V and J are TRBV9 and TRBJ2-6, with 8 bases lining up with TRBD1. CDR3 length: 18 residues. Germline loops: CDR1 SGDLS, CDR2 YYNGEE. The V and J ends lost 1 base and 1 base, in that order; junction bases with no gene match: 7. The CDR3 DNA sequence: TGTGCCAGCAGCGTAAACGGACGGACAGGGTCTGGGGCCAACGTCCTGACTTTC. Amino acids: CASSVNGRTGSGANVLTF.

This clone has just a few counts. The gene calls are TRBV11-2 and TRBJ2-1; the D is unclear. The CDR3 covers 12 residues. Per the germline V gene, CDR1 is SGHAT and CDR2 is FQNNGV. The V and J ends lost 4 bases and 8 bases respectively, with 9 bases between them. CDR3 in DNA: TGTGCCAGCAGCTCTCTAGAATATGAGCAGTTCTTC. Its translation: CASSSLEYEQFF.

CDR3 in amino acids: CASSRQIGKGYNEQFF. The CDR3 DNA reads TGTGCCAGTAGTAGGCAGATAGGTAAGGGTTACAATGAGCAGTTCTTC. This chain connects TRBV19 to TRBJ2-1; D remains unclear. V gave up 4 bases and J gave up 4 bases, with 17 bases separating them. Germline lookup yields CDR1 LNHDA and CDR2 SQIVND (reference sequence). This CDR3 spans 16 amino acids.